This entry features one T cell receptor beta chain sequence. The source of the sample is a study of blood T cell repertoires in COVID-19. Data came from immunoSEQ multiplex PCR; TCRdb stores just in-frame clones and leaves some out. The sample lists under 250,000 clones, 80% to 95% occurring once. This CDR3 has 12 residues. CDR1 and CDR2 (germline): KGHDR, SFDVKD. V was shortened by 0 bases and J by 6 bases, with 3 bases between the two germline ends. Seattle participants joined during active infection and were tracked over time. This TCR came from a young man with COVID-19, enrolled during active disease. The material sequenced was peripheral blood. The chain recombines TRBV24-1 with TRBJ2-3; D gene ambiguous. As DNA, the CDR3 is TGTGCCACCAGTGATTTGGGCGATACGCAGTATTTT. Translating it yields CATSDLGDTQYF.